This is a list of T cell receptor beta chains from one sample in a study of T cell responses to AZD1222 COVID-19 vaccine. Libraries were prepared by immunoSEQ multiplex PCR; TCRdb keeps only in-frame clonotypes and omits some of them. The data contain 120,000 or so clones, more than 85% of them singletons. The material sequenced was peripheral blood, taken 28 days after the second AZD1222 dose. These receptors were obtained from an adult who received the AZD1222 COVID-19 vaccine. CDR3s include the opening cysteine and the closing phenylalanine or tryptophan. The D gene is left open where the match is weak. Clone size, where shown, is once, few, many, or a class for clones that have expanded.

TRBV21-1	NA	NA	TRBJ2-1	CASISDPNNEQFF	TGTGCCAGCATCTCGGACCCGAACAATGAGCAGTTCTTC
TRBV5-4	NA	NA	TRBJ1-2	CASSLDVRGGPFYGYTF	TGTGCCAGCAGCTTGGATGTCAGGGGAGGGCCGTTCTATGGCTACACCTTC
TRBV28	NA	NA	TRBJ1-6	CASSWRGLVPPLHF	TGTGCCAGCAGTTGGCGGGGTTTGGTTCCACCCCTCCACTTT
TRBV25-1	NA	TRBD1	TRBJ2-1	CASSDLDRGTYNEQFF	TGTGCCAGCAGTGACCTAGACAGGGGAACCTACAATGAGCAGTTCTTC
TRBV7-6	NA	NA	TRBJ1-5	CASSLWDAQPQHF	TGTGCCAGCAGCTTATGGGACGCTCAGCCCCAGCATTTT
TRBV29-1	NA	TRBD2	TRBJ2-5	CSVDGGGDGTQYF	TGCAGCGTTGACGGGGGAGGGGATGGGACCCAGTACTTC
TRBV29-1	NA	TRBD2	TRBJ2-1	CSVDIAGGGNEQFF	TGCAGCGTTGATATAGCGGGAGGAGGCAATGAGCAGTTCTTC
TRBV3-1/TRBV3-2	NA	NA	TRBJ2-2	CASSQGAITGELFF	TGTGCCAGCAGCCAAGGGGCAATTACCGGGGAGCTGTTTTTT
TRBV6-5	NA	NA	TRBJ1-2	CASRLGSLATGYTF	TGTGCCAGCAGGCTTGGGTCCCTAGCGACCGGCTACACCTTC
TRBV5-5	NA	NA	TRBJ2-7	CASSSERAPIYEQYF	TGTGCCAGCAGCTCGGAACGGGCCCCCATTTACGAGCAGTACTTC
TRBV6-2/TRBV6-3	NA	TRBD1	TRBJ1-5	CASSYRDRGLNQPQHF	TGTGCCAGCAGTTACCGGGACAGGGGATTAAATCAGCCCCAGCATTTT
TRBV6-2/TRBV6-3	NA	NA	TRBJ2-7	CASSSQLLRYEQYF	TGTGCCAGCAGTTCCCAGCTCCTCCGATACGAGCAGTACTTC
TRBV5-1	few	NA	TRBJ1-3	CASSLGASAGNTIYF	TGCGCCAGCAGCTTGGGGGCCAGCGCTGGAAACACCATATATTTT
TRBV6-2/TRBV6-3	once	NA	TRBJ2-7	CASSYSGASEQYF	TGTGCCAGCAGTTACTCTGGAGCGTCCGAGCAGTACTTC
TRBV27	NA	NA	TRBJ2-5	CASSLSSGYQETQYF	TGTGCCAGCAGTTTATCATCAGGTTACCAAGAGACCCAGTACTTC
TRBV11-3	NA	NA	TRBJ2-7	CASSARDGHYEQYF	TGTGCCAGCAGCGCCCGGGACGGGCACTACGAGCAGTACTTC
TRBV10-3	many	NA	TRBJ2-3	CAISGSGRGTDTQYF	TGTGCCATCAGTGGGTCCGGACGAGGCACAGATACGCAGTATTTT
TRBV11-2	few	TRBD2	TRBJ2-7	CASSYAAGGPEEQYF	TGTGCCAGCAGCTACGCAGCGGGAGGGCCAGAGGAGCAGTACTTC
TRBV10-3	NA	NA	TRBJ1-6	CAISERVGDNSPLHF	TGTGCCATCAGTGAGAGAGTGGGGGATAATTCACCCCTCCACTTT
TRBV30	NA	TRBD1	TRBJ1-1	CAWSGQGITEAFF	TGTGCCTGGAGTGGACAGGGTATCACTGAAGCTTTCTTT
TRBV7-9	few	TRBD2	TRBJ2-3	CASSLEVGGNTQYF	TGTGCCAGCAGCTTAGAGGTGGGGGGGAATACGCAGTATTTT
TRBV19	NA	NA	TRBJ1-1	CASSLQVLNTEAFF	TGTGCCAGTAGCTTACAGGTCCTAAACACTGAAGCTTTCTTT
TRBV5-1	NA	TRBD2	TRBJ2-2	CASSLVLAGEEGGELFF	TGCGCCAGCAGCTTGGTTCTAGCGGGAGAGGAAGGCGGGGAGCTGTTTTTT
TRBV18	NA	NA	TRBJ2-5	CASSPRQQETQYF	TGTGCCAGCTCACCGAGGCAGCAAGAGACCCAGTACTTC
TRBV6-5	NA	TRBD1	TRBJ2-7	CASTSDRGRPEQYF	TGTGCCAGCACATCTGACAGGGGGCGCCCGGAGCAGTACTTC
TRBV5-6	NA	NA	TRBJ2-7	CASSLGVLGHYEQYF	TGTGCCAGCAGCTTGGGGGTGTTGGGACACTACGAGCAGTACTTC
TRBV30	NA	NA	TRBJ1-1	CAWSGSRAKGTEAFF	TGTGCCTGGAGTGGCTCACGGGCAAAGGGCACTGAAGCTTTCTTT
TRBV11-1	NA	NA	TRBJ1-2	CASSFGKVRDGYTF	TGTGCCAGCAGCTTCGGGAAGGTCCGGGATGGCTACACCTTC
TRBV5-4	NA	TRBD1	TRBJ1-4	CASSMDRGLGEKLFF	TGTGCCAGCAGCATGGACAGGGGGCTTGGGGAAAAACTGTTTTTT
TRBV23-1	NA	TRBD2	TRBJ2-5	CASRAGGETQYF	TGCGCCAGCAGGGCGGGAGGAGAGACCCAGTACTTC
TRBV11-2	once	NA	TRBJ1-2	CASSLDLQGNYGYTF	TGTGCCAGCAGCTTAGATCTGCAGGGGAACTATGGCTACACCTTC
TRBV11-3	few	NA	TRBJ2-7	CASSSSRGGAEGSYEQYF	TGTGCCAGCAGCTCATCTCGGGGCGGGGCGGAGGGGTCCTACGAGCAGTACTTC
TRBV25-1	once	NA	TRBJ2-1	CASRSGPSYNEQFF	TGTGCCAGCAGATCGGGACCTTCCTACAATGAGCAGTTCTTC
TRBV9	NA	NA	TRBJ2-5	CASSGVGAETQYF	TGTGCCAGCAGCGGGGTGGGGGCGGAGACCCAGTACTTC
TRBV16	NA	TRBD2	TRBJ2-1	CASSQSLASGDNNEQFF	TGTGCCAGCAGCCAATCGTTGGCTAGCGGGGACAACAATGAGCAGTTCTTC
TRBV19	NA	TRBD1	TRBJ2-7	CASSLGQGDEQYF	TGTGCCAGTAGTCTCGGACAGGGGGACGAGCAGTACTTC
TRBV4-2	NA	TRBD2	TRBJ2-5	CASSQDLAGAGTQYF	TGTGCCAGCAGCCAAGATTTAGCGGGAGCGGGGACCCAGTACTTC
TRBV5-8	NA	NA	TRBJ1-1	CASSLRGPGTEAFF	TGTGCCAGCAGCTTAAGGGGCCCGGGGACTGAAGCTTTCTTT
TRBV30	NA	TRBD1	TRBJ2-3	CAWSRTGKSSDTQYF	TGTGCCTGGAGTCGGACAGGGAAGTCTTCGGATACGCAGTATTTT
TRBV24-1	NA	NA	TRBJ2-1	CATSAISYNEQFF	TGTGCCACCAGTGCCATCAGCTACAATGAGCAGTTCTTC